This TCR beta chain is drawn from a study of T cell repertoires in cytomegalovirus infection. V dropped 3 bases and J dropped 6; count of bases not matched to a gene: 9. This CDR3 has 16 amino acids. TCRdb passed the reads through MiXCR, listing each CDR3 protein once. Of about 530,000 distinct CDR3 sequences in the sample, approximately 25% were seen once. Source material: PBMCs. The source of this sequence is a human donor in good health (CMV status not recorded). Some clones in this sample may be carry-over from other donors' samples. V is TRBV12-3 or TRBV12-4 and J is TRBJ2-1; 9 positions match TRBD2. In DNA form, the CDR3 reads TGTGCCAGCAGTTTTAGCCGACTAGCGGAGCCCAATGAGCAGTTCTTC. It encodes CASSFSRLAEPNEQFF.